The rows below give T cell receptor beta chains drawn from one sample of a study of blood T cell repertoires in COVID-19. Assay: immunoSEQ multiplex PCR; the TCRdb copy retains only in-frame clones and omits some. This table has around 100,000 clones, 70% to 90% appearing once. Sequencing was performed on peripheral blood. Receptors were obtained from a man aged 50-60 years with active or convalescent COVID-19. The CDR3 runs from the conserved cysteine through the conserved F or W. A D gene is named only where the DNA matches it firmly. A row's size may be missing; if present it is once, few, many or a size class.

abundance: NA; d_gene: NA; j_gene: TRBJ2-1; v_gene: TRBV7-9; CDR3aa: CASSLDGLARLFF; CDR3nt: TGTGCCAGCAGCTTAGATGGTCTAGCCCGTCTGTTCTTC
abundance: few; d_gene: NA; j_gene: TRBJ1-3; v_gene: TRBV11-3; CDR3aa: CASSSDVFSGNTIYF; CDR3nt: TGTGCCAGCAGCTCAGATGTATTCTCTGGAAACACCATATATTTT
abundance: NA; d_gene: NA; j_gene: TRBJ1-2; v_gene: TRBV30; CDR3aa: CAWRVQLGYTF; CDR3nt: TGTGCCTGGAGAGTCCAACTAGGCTACACCTTC
abundance: NA; d_gene: NA; j_gene: TRBJ2-5; v_gene: TRBV6-5; CDR3aa: CASNRERAETQYF; CDR3nt: TGTGCCAGCAATAGGGAGAGGGCAGAGACCCAGTACTTC
abundance: NA; d_gene: NA; j_gene: TRBJ2-3; v_gene: TRBV4-2; CDR3aa: CASSQEMKPGAIDTQYF; CDR3nt: TGTGCCAGCAGCCAAGAAATGAAGCCAGGGGCAATAGATACGCAGTATTTT
abundance: few; d_gene: NA; j_gene: TRBJ2-7; v_gene: TRBV5-6; CDR3aa: CASSAGQPLYEQYF; CDR3nt: TGTGCCAGCAGCGCCGGACAGCCTCTCTACGAGCAGTACTTC
abundance: NA; d_gene: NA; j_gene: TRBJ1-1; v_gene: TRBV11-3; CDR3aa: CASSHEVNTEAFF; CDR3nt: TGTGCCAGCAGCCATGAGGTGAACACTGAAGCTTTCTTT
abundance: NA; d_gene: TRBD2; j_gene: TRBJ2-3; v_gene: TRBV5-4; CDR3aa: CASSLGLAGGPDTQYF; CDR3nt: TGTGCCAGCAGCTTGGGACTAGCGGGAGGTCCAGATACGCAGTATTTT
abundance: NA; d_gene: TRBD2; j_gene: TRBJ2-5; v_gene: TRBV2; CDR3aa: CASSDTGGETQYF; CDR3nt: TGTGCCAGCAGCGACACGGGAGGTGAGACCCAGTACTTC
abundance: NA; d_gene: TRBD1; j_gene: TRBJ2-7; v_gene: TRBV14; CDR3aa: CASSHLQGPYEQYF; CDR3nt: TGTGCCAGCAGCCACCTACAGGGGCCCTACGAGCAGTACTTC
abundance: NA; d_gene: NA; j_gene: TRBJ2-1; v_gene: TRBV5-4; CDR3aa: CASSLTGVENEQFF; CDR3nt: TGTGCCAGCAGCCTAACGGGAGTGGAAAATGAGCAGTTCTTC
abundance: NA; d_gene: TRBD1; j_gene: TRBJ1-1; v_gene: TRBV18; CDR3aa: CASSPGQGMNTEAFF; CDR3nt: TGTGCCAGCTCACCCGGACAGGGAATGAACACTGAAGCTTTCTTT
abundance: NA; d_gene: TRBD1; j_gene: TRBJ2-3; v_gene: TRBV9; CDR3aa: CASSQGQGPDTQYF; CDR3nt: TGTGCCAGCAGCCAGGGACAGGGCCCAGATACGCAGTATTTT
abundance: NA; d_gene: TRBD1; j_gene: TRBJ1-4; v_gene: TRBV7-9; CDR3aa: CASSPDRDTNEKLFF; CDR3nt: TGTGCCAGCAGCCCCGACAGGGATACTAATGAAAAACTGTTTTTT
abundance: NA; d_gene: TRBD1; j_gene: TRBJ1-1; v_gene: TRBV7-2; CDR3aa: CASSLDGTGSTEAFF; CDR3nt: TGTGCCAGCAGCTTAGACGGGACAGGGAGCACTGAAGCTTTCTTT
abundance: once; d_gene: TRBD1; j_gene: TRBJ2-5; v_gene: TRBV6-1; CDR3aa: CASSGQGETQYF; CDR3nt: TGTGCCAGCAGTGGACAGGGAGAGACCCAGTACTTC
abundance: NA; d_gene: NA; j_gene: TRBJ2-7; v_gene: TRBV5-6; CDR3aa: CASSLGGLAAYEQYF; CDR3nt: TGTGCCAGCAGCCTGGGGGGGCTAGCGGCCTACGAGCAGTACTTC
abundance: NA; d_gene: NA; j_gene: TRBJ2-7; v_gene: TRBV3-1/TRBV3-2; CDR3aa: CASSQVSLRGQEQYF; CDR3nt: TGTGCCAGCAGCCAAGTCTCCCTTAGAGGGCAGGAGCAGTACTTC
abundance: NA; d_gene: TRBD1; j_gene: TRBJ2-5; v_gene: TRBV7-7; CDR3aa: CATGTGLAIQYF; CDR3nt: TGTGCAACCGGGACAGGCCTGGCGATCCAGTACTTC
abundance: NA; d_gene: NA; j_gene: TRBJ2-1; v_gene: TRBV7-3; CDR3aa: CASSARRGRGGEQFF; CDR3nt: TGTGCCAGCAGCGCAAGGCGGGGACGGGGTGGTGAGCAGTTCTTC
abundance: NA; d_gene: NA; j_gene: TRBJ1-2; v_gene: TRBV7-2; CDR3aa: CASSLVVETNYGYTF; CDR3nt: TGTGCCAGCAGCTTAGTTGTAGAGACTAACTATGGCTACACCTTC
abundance: few; d_gene: NA; j_gene: TRBJ1-1; v_gene: TRBV2; CDR3aa: CASSPVPAEAFF; CDR3nt: TGTGCCAGCAGCCCGGTCCCAGCGGAAGCTTTCTTT
abundance: NA; d_gene: TRBD1; j_gene: TRBJ1-1; v_gene: TRBV24-1; CDR3aa: CATSGTGTGGLAEAFF; CDR3nt: TGTGCCACCAGTGGAACCGGGACAGGGGGCTTGGCTGAAGCTTTCTTT
abundance: NA; d_gene: NA; j_gene: TRBJ2-3; v_gene: TRBV2; CDR3aa: CASSEPLDTDTQYF; CDR3nt: TGTGCCAGCAGTGAACCCCTAGACACAGATACGCAGTATTTT
abundance: few; d_gene: NA; j_gene: TRBJ2-3; v_gene: TRBV7-3; CDR3aa: CASSFGVGGTDTQYF; CDR3nt: TGTGCCAGCAGCTTTGGGGTCGGCGGGACAGATACGCAGTATTTT